Each of the 21 T cell receptor beta chains below was sequenced from the same sample in a study of CXCR3-negative and CXCR3-positive naive CD8 T cells (dated by TCRdb to the late 2010s). Sequencer: NextSeq 550. The Human TCR Profiling Kit (MiLaboratory) was used to make UMI-labeled 5' RACE TRB cDNA libraries. TCRdb reprocessed the reads and provides one entry for every CDR3 protein sequence; no DNA is given. The data table for this sample lists about 150,000 distinct CDR3 sequences. The ten largest account for approximately 0.28% of the sample. General findings and caveats noted by the study authors: Compared with CXCR3-negative naive cells, CXCR3-positive naive cells had TRB CDR3s with higher hydrophobicity (lower Kidera factor 4), lower energy, and higher strength and volume indices.

These receptors' antigens are unknown. The sample taken for sequencing was naive CXCR3+ CD8+ T cells from blood. Sample cell subset or site, as interpreted from the label and publication: CD45RO-CCR7+CD27+CD95- naive CD8+ T cells expressing CXCR3 (TNR3+). These receptor sequences come from a human donor in good health. Some clones in this sample may be carry-over from other donors' samples.

This sequence joins TRBV28 and TRBJ2-1; TCRdb's assignment of TRBD2 cannot be checked, as there is no DNA. Germline-derived CDR1 and CDR2 are MDHEN and SYDVKM. The CDR3 contains 17 residues. The CDR3 here is CASSLHSGRARGNEQFF.

This chain links TRBV6-5 with TRBJ1-2. The CDR3 has 19 residues. The germline V gene has CDR1 MNHEY and CDR2 SVGAGI. CDR3 amino acids: CASSYSEVNPSPGRIGYTF.

The V gene is TRBV7-9, the J gene TRBJ2-5; TCRdb designates TRBD1, a call that cannot be tested without DNA. Germline lookup yields CDR1 SEHNR and CDR2 FQNEAQ (reference sequence). This CDR3 spans 15 amino acids. CDR3: CASSLMPTGEETQYF.

This chain joins TRBV12-3 or TRBV12-4 and TRBJ2-5. This CDR3 region has 12 residues. CDR3 in amino acids: CASTHGKETQYF.

The genes are TRBV6-2 or TRBV6-3 and TRBJ1-1; TCRdb's D call, TRBD1, is unchecked because there is no DNA. The germline V gene encodes CDR1 MNHEY and CDR2 SVGEGT. The CDR3 is 14 residues long. The CDR3 spells CASSGQIKNTEAFF.

The chain links TRBV29-1 to TRBJ2-1. The CDR3 consists of 14 residues. CDR1 is SQVTM, CDR2 ANQGSEA, per germline. The CDR3 protein is CSVDGGRAYNEQFF.

This rearrangement joins TRBV5-1 to TRBJ2-2; checking the TCRdb D call of TRBD2 is not possible without DNA. The germline V gene has CDR1 SGHRS and CDR2 YFSETQ. The CDR3 is made up of 17 amino acids. The CDR3: CASSLEARGGNTGELFF.

The chain is built from TRBV21-1 and TRBJ2-5; TCRdb picks TRBD2, but there is no DNA to check that call. TRBV21-1 represents a pseudogene. CDR3 length: 16 amino acids. CDR3 loop: CASSKARTGTKETQYF.

The chain joins TRBV4-1 to TRBJ1-2; TCRdb's assignment of TRBD1 cannot be checked, as there is no DNA. The V gene's germline CDR1 is MGHRA and CDR2 YSYEKL. The CDR3 extends over 15 amino acids. The CDR3 region is CASSQEFDRGYGYTF.

This sequence joins TRBV28 and TRBJ2-7; TCRdb picks TRBD1, but there is no DNA to check that call. CDR1 is MDHEN and CDR2 is SYDVKM in the germline V gene. The CDR3 has 16 residues. CDR3 amino acids: CASSLRTDPLSYEQYF.

This sequence joins TRBV7-2 and TRBJ1-5; absent DNA, TCRdb's TRBD1 call cannot be checked. The CDR3 sequence is 15 residues long. Germline CDR1 reads SGHTA; CDR2 reads FQGNSA. The CDR3 sequence: CASSSGRVGNQPQHF.

The J gene is TRBJ1-1, the V gene TRBV4-1. The CDR3 spans 13 residues. Germline-derived CDR1 and CDR2 are MGHRA and YSYEKL. The CDR3 loop reads CASSHDMNTEAFF.

The V and J genes are TRBV12-3 or TRBV12-4 and TRBJ1-1; lacking DNA, the TRBD1 call made by TCRdb goes unchecked. This CDR3 spans 19 amino acids. The chain's CDR3 is CASSLKEVAIGGRDTEAFF.

The chain links TRBV7-9 to TRBJ2-3; the D call of TRBD1 rests on TCRdb alone, since no DNA is present to check it. Germline CDR1 reads SEHNR; CDR2 reads FQNEAQ (reference sequence). The CDR3 totals 15 residues. The CDR3 protein is CASSPTGTNTDTQYF.

The chain employs TRBV19 and TRBJ2-1; the D call of TRBD1 rests on TCRdb alone, since no DNA is present to check it. The CDR3 has 13 residues. Germline V gene data show CDR1 as LNHDA and CDR2 as SQIVND (reference sequence). The CDR3 here is CASSEIDRLEQFF.

The genes are TRBV6-5 and TRBJ2-3; TCRdb gives TRBD1 as the D gene, but with no DNA this cannot be confirmed. The CDR3 contains 15 residues. Per the germline V gene, CDR1 is MNHEY and CDR2 is SVGAGI. This CDR3 reads CASSYGVAPGDTQYF.

This chain links TRBV12-3 or TRBV12-4 with TRBJ2-1; TCRdb's D call of TRBD2 is untestable without DNA. The CDR3 covers 17 residues. The CDR3 loop reads CASSLSSGGQSWNEQFF.

The V gene is TRBV11-2, the J gene TRBJ2-7; as DNA is missing, the TRBD1 call by TCRdb cannot be tested. There are 16 residues in the CDR3. The germline V gene has CDR1 SGHAT and CDR2 FQNNGV. This chain's CDR3 is CASSFPPSGRSYEQYF.

This chain uses TRBV5-1 with TRBJ1-5. The CDR3 has 13 residues. Per the germline V gene, CDR1 is SGHRS and CDR2 is YFSETQ. The CDR3 spells CASSLGINQPQHF.

The chain carries TRBV29-1 and TRBJ2-5. Per germline, CDR1 SQVTM and CDR2 ANQGSEA. This CDR3 region has 14 residues. The CDR3 here is CSVEEVGVQETQYF.

This chain connects TRBV24-1 to TRBJ2-1; the D call of TRBD1 rests on TCRdb alone, since no DNA is present to check it. Germline lookup yields CDR1 KGHDR and CDR2 SFDVKD. CDR3 length: 15 residues. The chain's CDR3 is CATKDRDSESTEQFF.